This T cell receptor beta chain derives from a study of graft-versus-host responses after intestinal transplantation. The method was immunoSEQ multiplex PCR; TCRdb's version includes in-frame clones alone and lacks a portion of them. Of more than 20,000 clones listed, 83% were seen once; the top ten hold 0.9% to 1.2%. The V and J ends lost 8 bases and 1 base respectively, with 15 bases between them. Germline V lookup: CDR1 MNHEY, CDR2 SMNVEV (reference sequence). The CDR3 has 14 residues. In this sample, this clone turned up a few times. This chain uses TRBV27 with TRBJ2-7; maybe TRBD2 (7 bases). The receptor was derived from a human patient who received an intestinal transplant, so some T cells may come from the graft donor. The material was PBMCs, obtained almost 29 days after intestinal transplant. The CDR3 DNA follows: TGTGCCAGCCGGGGGGCGGGGCCTTCCTACGAGCAGTACTTC. Translated: CASRGAGPSYEQYF.